This TCR beta chain was captured by sequencing in a study of shared clonotypes between healthy human individuals. Study overall: Donors were a couple of women and a few men aged 18 to 49. Each donor had three CD4 naive, three CD4 memory, two CD8 naive and one CD8 memory plate.

CD45RO-negative, CCR7-positively selected cells formed the naive CD8 fraction, excluding terminally differentiated effector memory CD45RA+ cells. In the original analysis: ImmunoSEQ yielded junction-only sequences lacking quality scores, so filtering differed. Libraries were prepared by immunoSEQ multiplex PCR; TCRdb keeps only in-frame clonotypes and omits some of them. That table gives V, J and clone size, and the DNA gave D and trimming. The table includes 630,000 or so clones, roughly 98% detected once. Note on this clone: What it recognizes is unknown.

Broader study findings: Memory subsets generally showed smaller estimated richness than naive subsets did.

The CDR3 covers 14 residues. Germline assignment: CDR1 SGHDN and CDR2 FVKESK. Trimming cost V 3 bases and J 6 bases, with 12 bases left between them. What was sequenced was naive CD8+ T cells sorted from blood. The sequence was obtained from a man aged 30-40 years in good health. This chain connects TRBV14 to TRBJ2-4, with D possibly TRBD1 on 5 matching bases. CDR3: CASSHYGHGNIQYF. DNA for the CDR3: TGTGCCAGCAGCCATTACGGACACGGAAACATTCAGTACTTC.